This TCR beta chain was identified during a study of early T cells in non-severe SARS-CoV-2 infection. The J segment lost 0 bases and the V segment lost 1 base, leaving 12 bases of the junction unmatched. From germline, CDR1 is SGHVS and CDR2 FQNEAQ. The CDR3 runs 20 residues. Each CDR3 protein gets one entry after TCRdb re-called the 5' RACE reads with MiXCR. The sample yields more than 65,000 distinct CDR3 sequences, around an eighth seen once. There are many counts of this clonotype. The sequence was collected from an adult who was a healthcare worker with PCR-confirmed SARS-CoV-2 infection or an uninfected control (not recorded which). The sample was whole blood. The chain employs TRBV7-8 and TRBJ2-6, with 7 positions matching TRBD2. In nucleotides, the CDR3 is TGTGCCAGCAGCTTAGAGAGACTAGCTCAAGTCGGCTCTGGGGCCAACGTCCTGACTTTC. This codes for CASSLERLAQVGSGANVLTF.